The T cell receptor beta chain described here comes from a study of liver allograft versus peripheral blood T cells (dated by TCRdb to the early 2020s). In terms of the full investigation: The study compared T cell receptor repertoires found within transplanted livers against repertoires in the peripheral blood of liver transplant recipients.

Broad study findings and their caveats: T cell receptor repertoires inside liver allografts were reported to differ from those detected in peripheral blood.

Trimming removed 7 bases from V and 1 base from J, leaving 8 bases between the germline ends. The cysteine opens and the phenylalanine closes a CDR3 of 14 amino acids. The kept DNA is CDR3 alone, 42 bases in frame from the first base. Sequencing was carried out with an Illumina MiSeq. TCRdb passed the public sequencing reads through fastp at Q25 and MiXCR, retaining productive beta sequences. Under each unique CDR3 protein, matching rows form one entry showing the most common genes and DNA. Present in this sample are roughly 14,000 distinct CDR3 sequences, more than 20% of which were seen just once. 5.8% of the sample comes from the top ten. As concerns this clonotype: The specificity of this receptor is unknown. No qualities accompany the bases; no much larger clone lies one base away.

In this chain, TRBV12-3 or TRBV12-4 is recombined with TRBJ1-6, with a tentative D gene TRBD1 over 6 matching bases. The clonotype was recovered from a human patient who had a liver transplant. In transplant recipients, some T cells may be of donor rather than host origin. The nucleotide sequence reads as follows: TGTGCCAGCAAAACAGGGTCCTATAATTCACCCCTCCACTTT. This sequence encodes CASKTGSYNSPLHF.